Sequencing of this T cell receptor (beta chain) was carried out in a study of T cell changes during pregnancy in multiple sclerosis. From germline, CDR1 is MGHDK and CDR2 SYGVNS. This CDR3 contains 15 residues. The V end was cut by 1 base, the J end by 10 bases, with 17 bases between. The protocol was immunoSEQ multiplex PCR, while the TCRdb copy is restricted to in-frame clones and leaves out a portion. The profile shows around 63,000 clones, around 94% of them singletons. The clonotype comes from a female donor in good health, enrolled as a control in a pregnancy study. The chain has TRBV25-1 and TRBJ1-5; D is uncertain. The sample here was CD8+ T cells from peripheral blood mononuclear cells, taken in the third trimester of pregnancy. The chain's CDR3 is CASSESTSPEIPQHF. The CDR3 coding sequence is TGTGCCAGCAGTGAATCGACTTCTCCCGAAATCCCCCAGCATTTT.